This TCR beta chain was identified during a study of T cell repertoires in cytomegalovirus infection. The wider study: Recently described HLA-C-restricted plus well-studied HLA-B-restricted CMV epitopes were used. TCR beta signatures that were public indicated CMV infection and matching HLA type.

General observations from the study: Predominance within the ex vivo response was attributable to HLA-C-restricted CMV-specific TCR beta clonotypes.

TCRdb redid the calling of the reads with MiXCR, one entry per CDR3 protein. The table shows about 920,000 distinct CDR3 sequences, with roughly 31% occurring only once. The CDR3 contains 17 residues. V trimming: 5 bases; J trimming: 0 bases; junction bases outside the gene matches: 11. From germline, CDR1 is PRHDT and CDR2 FYEKMQ (reference sequence). Concerning this clonotype itself: Its target is unknown.

The rearrangement links TRBV13 to TRBJ2-7, with TRBD1 matching over 9 bases. The receptor's source is a human donor in good health (CMV status not recorded). Some clones in this sample may be carry-over from other donors' samples. Material: cultured CD8+ T cells from PBMCs, obtained from culture after CMV antigen stimulation. The CDR3 region has the DNA TGTGCCAGCAGCCCAAGGGACCCGGGACAGGGCTCCTACGAGCAGTACTTC. Translated: CASSPRDPGQGSYEQYF.